This T cell receptor (beta chain) was sequenced during a study of shared clonotypes between healthy human individuals (dated by TCRdb to about 2020). Study-level background: The cohort comprised a couple of women and three men aged 18 to 49 years. Between about 0.85 and 9.5 billion PBMCs per donor were obtained by leukapheresis. For each donor, CD4 naive and CD4 memory were each run on three plates, CD8 naive on two plates, and CD8 memory on one plate. Blood TCR repertoires of four to six healthy adults were deeply sequenced to estimate repertoire size and the extent of clonotype sharing between individuals. Libraries were prepared and TCR repertoires were sequenced by different laboratories using diverse techniques, in order to increase sequencing depth and limit assay-specific biases.

Paper-wide results and their limitations: Sharing across a few donors was observed for 4.5% to 6.5% of naive CD4, 3.5% of naive CD8, around 2.5% of memory CD4, and approximately 0.41% of memory CD8 clonotypes. Sampling was restricted to blood, and TCR repertoires in tissues likely differ from the TCR repertoires found in blood. Because the study included a small number of donors, the genetic and exposure-history diversity represented was limited. Pairwise subsampling led to the expectation that sequencing depth would affect the degree of clonotype sharing among donors. Clonotypes shared by all four sorted-subset donors showed higher generation probabilities than non-shared clonotypes. Even with the large sequencing depth, rarefaction of the sorted-subset datasets indicated that sequencing was incomplete. Naive subsets generally had larger estimated clonotype richness than memory subsets.

Notes on this clone: This clone's antigen is unknown. Nothing much larger sits one base from this clone, and base qualities are not available.

Healthy HIV-negative adults with no recently reported acute infections or vaccinations were included as donors. Every donor was a Caucasian adult living in Nashville, Tennessee, USA. CD4+ T cells were enriched by magnetic negative selection; naive cells were then positively selected on CD45RA, and the negative fraction formed the memory subset. Blood was collected by leukapheresis, and PBMCs were isolated by Ficoll-Histopaque density gradient centrifugation and then cryopreserved in liquid nitrogen vapor phase. Analytical flow cytometry was used to check the purity and quantity of every magnetically sorted T cell population. Genomic DNA was isolated from each sorted fraction and quantified by UV absorbance on a Nanodrop 2000c. TCR CDR3 regions were amplified from genomic DNA by multiplex PCR using the deep immunoSEQ assay. Genomic DNA extracted from each cell subset was distributed evenly over all wells of several immunoSEQ 96-well plates, and each plate served as one replicate. For sorted subsets, approximately 200 ng of genomic DNA, equivalent to around 29,000 T cell genomes, went into each replicate PCR. Purified libraries were measured with a Qubit 3.0 fluorometer, size-checked on a Bioanalyzer 2100, and measured again with the KAPA Library Quantification kit. Every immunoSEQ 96-well plate was sequenced on a separate single-read 150-cycle Illumina NextSeq 550 flow cell. Per the source publication's procedure: Because the immunoSEQ output held only junctional sequences and lacked quality scores, the filtering could not match the filtering applied to full-length reads. To assign V/J genes and CDR3, sequences were annotated using PyIR, a Python wrapper for IgBLAST v1.9, with IMGT germline references. Reads were filtered out if the reads had weak V/J assignments (E-value above 1e-6), no CDR3, stop codons, out-of-frame junctions, or ambiguous translated residues. V3J clonotypes were defined by identical inferred V gene, J gene, and CDR3 amino acid sequence. Percentage overlap between repertoires was computed as shared unique clonotypes divided by the size of the smaller repertoire. Three approaches were used to assess repertoire richness: RTK rarefaction, the Chao1 estimator, and Recon v2.1 estimates of unobserved clonotypes. Generation probabilities were computed with OLGA for all TCRbeta clonotypes obtained by the gDNA method from several donors. Entries here come from immuneACCESS through TCRdb and include only in-frame sequences with V and J called. Some clones fail to appear in such tables; in the studies checked, an unresolved V gene covers under half of the shortfall, and the cause of the remainder is unknown. The DNA was the basis for D and trimming; V, J and clone size are from that table. The sample yields 2 million to 2.5 million clones; around 90% were counted once. 0.37% of the sample comes from the top ten.

The germline V gene (reference sequence) sets CDR1 to SGHNT and CDR2 to YYREEE. Clipping removes 0 bases from V and 4 bases from J, with 7 as the unmatched junction base count. Taken from cysteine to phenylalanine, the CDR3 has 16 residues. Only the CDR3 portion is preserved as DNA: 48 bases, with reading frame beginning at the first base. What was sequenced was naive CD4+ T cells from PBMCs. The cell subset or site label, read with the paper, signifies: CD45RA+ positively selected. The receptor comes from a man aged 18 to 29 in good health. Some clones in this sample may be carry-over from other donors' samples. The sequence joins TRBV5-4 to TRBJ1-3, and 7 junctional nucleotides match TRBD1. CDR3 protein: CASSLGQGYNGNTIYF. The nucleotides read TGTGCCAGCAGCTTGGGACAGGGATATAACGGAAACACCATATATTTT.